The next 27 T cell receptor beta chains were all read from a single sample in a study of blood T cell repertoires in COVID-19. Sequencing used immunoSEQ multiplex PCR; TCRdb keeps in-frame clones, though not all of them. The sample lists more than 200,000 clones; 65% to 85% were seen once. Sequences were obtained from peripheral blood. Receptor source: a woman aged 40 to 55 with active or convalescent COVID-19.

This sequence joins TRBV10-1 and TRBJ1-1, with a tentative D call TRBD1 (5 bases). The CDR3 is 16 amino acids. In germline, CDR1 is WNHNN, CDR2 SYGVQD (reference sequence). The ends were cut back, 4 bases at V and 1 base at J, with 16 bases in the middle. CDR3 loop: CASSAVRDWRNTEAFF. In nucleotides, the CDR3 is TGCGCCAGCAGTGCCGTCAGGGATTGGCGGAACACTGAAGCTTTCTTT.

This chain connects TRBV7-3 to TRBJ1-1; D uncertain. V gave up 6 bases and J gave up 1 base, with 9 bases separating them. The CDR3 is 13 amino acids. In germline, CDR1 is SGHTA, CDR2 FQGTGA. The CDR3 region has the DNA TGTGCCAGCAGTTCGGGTCAGAACACTGAAGCTTTCTTT. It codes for CASSSGQNTEAFF.

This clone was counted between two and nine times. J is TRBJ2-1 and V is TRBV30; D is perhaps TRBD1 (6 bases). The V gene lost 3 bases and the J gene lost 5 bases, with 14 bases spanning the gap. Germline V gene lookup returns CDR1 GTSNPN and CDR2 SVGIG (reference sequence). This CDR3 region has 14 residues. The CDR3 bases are TGTGCCTGGAGCGCTCTGGGGGCAAACAATGAGCAGTTCTTC. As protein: CAWSALGANNEQFF.

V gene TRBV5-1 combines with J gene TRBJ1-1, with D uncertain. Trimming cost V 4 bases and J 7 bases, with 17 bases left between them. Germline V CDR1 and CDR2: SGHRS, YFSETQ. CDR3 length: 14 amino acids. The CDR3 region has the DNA TGCGCCAGCAGCCTCGTTGCCGGGAGCCGTGAAGCTTTCTTT. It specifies CASSLVAGSREAFF.

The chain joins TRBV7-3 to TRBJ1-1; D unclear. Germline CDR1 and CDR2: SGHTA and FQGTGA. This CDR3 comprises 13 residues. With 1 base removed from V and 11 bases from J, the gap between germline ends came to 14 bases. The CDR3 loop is CASSLNRVEAAFF. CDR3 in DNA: TGTGCCAGCAGCTTAAATCGAGTAGAGGCGGCTTTCTTT. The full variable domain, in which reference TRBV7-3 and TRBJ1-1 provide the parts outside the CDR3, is GAGVSQTPSNKVTEKGKYVELRCDPISGHTALYWYRQSLGQGPEFLIYFQGTGAADDSGLPNDRFFAVRPEGSVSTLKIQRTERGDSAVYLCASSLNRVEAAFFGQGTRLTVV.

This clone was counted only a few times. CDR3 nucleotide sequence: TGTGCCAGCAGCGGTACCCTGACAGGGTGGGAGCAGTTCTTC. Translation: CASSGTLTGWEQFF. J is TRBJ2-1 and V is TRBV2; 7 positions match TRBD1. CDR1 SNHLY and CDR2 FYNNEI come from the germline V gene. The CDR3 totals 14 residues. Trimming removed 6 bases from V and 10 bases from J; junction bases left unmatched: 12.

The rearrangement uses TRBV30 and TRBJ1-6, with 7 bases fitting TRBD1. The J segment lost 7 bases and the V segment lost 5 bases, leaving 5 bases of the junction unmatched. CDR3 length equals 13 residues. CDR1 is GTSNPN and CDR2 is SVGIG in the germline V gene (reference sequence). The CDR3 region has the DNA TGTGCCTGGGCCCCGGGACAGAATTCACCCCTCCACTTT. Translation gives CAWAPGQNSPLHF.

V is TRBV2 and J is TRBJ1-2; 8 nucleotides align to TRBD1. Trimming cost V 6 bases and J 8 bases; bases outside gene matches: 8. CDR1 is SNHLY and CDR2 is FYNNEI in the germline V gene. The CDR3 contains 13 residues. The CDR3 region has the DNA TGTGCCAGCAGCAGGACAGGGATGGGCGGCTACACCTTC. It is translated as CASSRTGMGGYTF.

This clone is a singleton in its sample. CDR3 sequence reads: CASSLEVTGLSGYTF. The CDR3 region has the DNA TGCGCCAGCAGCTTGGAAGTGACAGGGTTGTCTGGCTACACCTTC. The chain combines TRBV5-1 with TRBJ1-2; 7 positions agree with TRBD1. Germline trimming cut 0 bases from V and 7 bases from J; bases unmatched to any gene: 9. CDR1 SGHRS and CDR2 YFSETQ come from the germline V gene. CDR3 length: 15 residues.

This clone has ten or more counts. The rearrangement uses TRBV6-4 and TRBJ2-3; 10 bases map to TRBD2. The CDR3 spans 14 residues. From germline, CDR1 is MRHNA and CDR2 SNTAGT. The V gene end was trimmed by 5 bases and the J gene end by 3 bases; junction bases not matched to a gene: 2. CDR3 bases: TGTGCCAGCAGTTCGGGACTAGCGACAGATACGCAGTATTTT. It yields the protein CASSSGLATDTQYF.

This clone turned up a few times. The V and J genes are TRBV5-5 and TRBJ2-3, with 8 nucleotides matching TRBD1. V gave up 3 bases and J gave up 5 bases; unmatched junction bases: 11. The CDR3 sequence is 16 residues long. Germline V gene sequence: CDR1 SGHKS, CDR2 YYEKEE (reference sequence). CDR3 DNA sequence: TGTGCCAGCAGCTGGGGCGTCAGGGGGCAAGGAGATACGCAGTATTTT. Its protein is CASSWGVRGQGDTQYF.

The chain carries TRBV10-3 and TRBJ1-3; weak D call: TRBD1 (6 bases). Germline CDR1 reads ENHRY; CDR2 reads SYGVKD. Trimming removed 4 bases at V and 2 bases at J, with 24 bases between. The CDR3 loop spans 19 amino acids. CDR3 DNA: TGTGCCATCAGTGGTATTATCCCTCGGCAGGGGTTAACTGGAAACACCATATATTTT. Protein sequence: CAISGIIPRQGLTGNTIYF.

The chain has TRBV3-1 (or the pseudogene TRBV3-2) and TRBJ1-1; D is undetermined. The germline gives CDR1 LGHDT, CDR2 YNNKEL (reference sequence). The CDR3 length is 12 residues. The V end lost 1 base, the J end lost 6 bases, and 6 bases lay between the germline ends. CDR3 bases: TGTGCCAGCAGCCAAGTGGCCTCTGAAGCTTTCTTT. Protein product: CASSQVASEAFF.

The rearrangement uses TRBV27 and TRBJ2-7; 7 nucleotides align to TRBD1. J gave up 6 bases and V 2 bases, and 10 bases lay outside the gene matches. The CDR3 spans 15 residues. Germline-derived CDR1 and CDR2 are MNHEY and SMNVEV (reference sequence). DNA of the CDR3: TGTGCCAGCAGTTTAAGAGGTGAAGGGGGCTTCGAGCAGTACGTC. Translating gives CASSLRGEGGFEQYV.

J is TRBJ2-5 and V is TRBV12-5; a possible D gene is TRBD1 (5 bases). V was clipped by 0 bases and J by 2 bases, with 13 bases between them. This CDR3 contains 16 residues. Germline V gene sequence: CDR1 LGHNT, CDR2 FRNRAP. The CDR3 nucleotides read TGTGCTAGTGGTTTGGTTACAGGAGCTGGGCAAGAGACCCAGTACTTC. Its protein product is CASGLVTGAGQETQYF. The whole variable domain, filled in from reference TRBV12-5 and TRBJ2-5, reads DARVTQTPRHKVTEMGQEVTMRCQPILGHNTVFWYRQTMMQGLELLAYFRNRAPLDDSGMPKDRFSAEMPDATLATLKIQPSEPRDSAVYFCASGLVTGAGQETQYFGPGTRLLVL.

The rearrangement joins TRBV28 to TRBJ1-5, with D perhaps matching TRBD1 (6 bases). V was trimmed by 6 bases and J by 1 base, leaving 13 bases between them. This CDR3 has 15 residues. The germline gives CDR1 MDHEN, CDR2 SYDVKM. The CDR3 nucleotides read TGTGCCAGCAGCCCGGGACACAGCAGCAATCAGCCCCAGCATTTT. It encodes CASSPGHSSNQPQHF.

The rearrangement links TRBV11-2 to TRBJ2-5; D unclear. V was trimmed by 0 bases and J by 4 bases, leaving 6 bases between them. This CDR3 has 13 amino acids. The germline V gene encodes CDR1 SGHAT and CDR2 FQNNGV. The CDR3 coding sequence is TGTGCCAGCAGCTTAGAATCACTAGAGACCCAGTACTTC. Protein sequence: CASSLESLETQYF. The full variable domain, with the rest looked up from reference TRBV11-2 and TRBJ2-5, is EAGVAQSPRYKIIEKRQSVAFWCNPISGHATLYWYQQILGQGPKLLIQFQNNGVVDDSQLPKDRFSAERLKGVDSTLKIQPAKLEDSAVYLCASSLESLETQYFGPGTRLLVL.

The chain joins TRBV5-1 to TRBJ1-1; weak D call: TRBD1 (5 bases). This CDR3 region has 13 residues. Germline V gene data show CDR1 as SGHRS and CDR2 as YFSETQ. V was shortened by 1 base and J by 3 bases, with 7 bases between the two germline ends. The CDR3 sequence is CASSLTRDTEAFF. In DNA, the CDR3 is TGCGCCAGCAGCTTGACCAGGGACACTGAAGCTTTCTTT.

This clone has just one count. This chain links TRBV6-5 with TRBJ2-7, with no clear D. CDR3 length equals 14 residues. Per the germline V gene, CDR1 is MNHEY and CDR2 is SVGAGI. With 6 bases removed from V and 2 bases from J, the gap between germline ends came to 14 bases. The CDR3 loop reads CASSAMSGPYEQYF. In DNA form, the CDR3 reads TGTGCCAGCAGCGCGATGTCGGGTCCCTACGAGCAGTACTTC.

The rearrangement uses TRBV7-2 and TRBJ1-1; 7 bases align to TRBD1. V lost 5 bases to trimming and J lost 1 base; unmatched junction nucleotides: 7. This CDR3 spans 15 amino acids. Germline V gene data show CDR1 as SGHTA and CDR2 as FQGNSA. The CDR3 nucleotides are TGTGCCAGCAGCCCCCAGGCAGGGGGGAACACTGAAGCTTTCTTT. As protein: CASSPQAGGNTEAFF.

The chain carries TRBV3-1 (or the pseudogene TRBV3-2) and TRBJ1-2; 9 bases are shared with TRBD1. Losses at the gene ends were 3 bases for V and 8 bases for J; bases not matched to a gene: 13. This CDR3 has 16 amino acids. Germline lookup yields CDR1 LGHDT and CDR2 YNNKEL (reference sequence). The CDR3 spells CASSHATLQGADGYTF. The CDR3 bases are TGTGCCAGCAGCCACGCTACCCTACAGGGGGCTGACGGCTACACCTTC.

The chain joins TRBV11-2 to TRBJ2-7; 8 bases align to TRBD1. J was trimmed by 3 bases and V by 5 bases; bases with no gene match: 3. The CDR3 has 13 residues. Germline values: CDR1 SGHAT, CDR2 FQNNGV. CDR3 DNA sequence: TGTGCCAGCAGCCAGGACAGGGACTACGAGCAGTACTTC. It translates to CASSQDRDYEQYF.

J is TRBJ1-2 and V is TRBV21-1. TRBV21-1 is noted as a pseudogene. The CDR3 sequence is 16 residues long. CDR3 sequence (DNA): TGTGCCAGCAGCAAAGGGTCGGGAGCCCGGATGGGGGGCTACACCTTC. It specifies CASSKGSGARMGGYTF.

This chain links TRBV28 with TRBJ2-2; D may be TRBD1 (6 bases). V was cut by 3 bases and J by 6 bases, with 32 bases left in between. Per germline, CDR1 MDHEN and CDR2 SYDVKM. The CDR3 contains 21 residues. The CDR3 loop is CASSFMAPPLLYRVGSGELFF. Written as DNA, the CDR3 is TGTGCCAGCAGTTTCATGGCACCCCCCCTACTATACAGGGTTGGGTCCGGGGAGCTGTTTTTT.

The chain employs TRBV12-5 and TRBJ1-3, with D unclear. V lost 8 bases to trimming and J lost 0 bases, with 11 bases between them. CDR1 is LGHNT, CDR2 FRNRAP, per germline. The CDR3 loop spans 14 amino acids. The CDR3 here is CASIGDVSGNTIYF. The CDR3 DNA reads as TGTGCTAGTATCGGGGATGTCTCTGGAAACACCATATATTTT.

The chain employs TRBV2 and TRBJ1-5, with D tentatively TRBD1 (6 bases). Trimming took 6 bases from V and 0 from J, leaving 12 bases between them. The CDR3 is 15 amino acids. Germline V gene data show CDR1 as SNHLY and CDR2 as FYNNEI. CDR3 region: CASRDGTFSNQPQHF. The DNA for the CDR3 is TGTGCCAGCAGGGATGGGACATTTAGCAATCAGCCCCAGCATTTT.

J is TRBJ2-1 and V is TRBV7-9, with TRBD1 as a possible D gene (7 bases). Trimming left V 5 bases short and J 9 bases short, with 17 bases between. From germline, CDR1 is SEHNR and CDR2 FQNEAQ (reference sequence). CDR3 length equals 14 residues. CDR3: CASSPGGLAGEQFF. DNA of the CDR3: TGTGCCAGCAGCCCAGGGGGGCTGGCAGGTGAGCAGTTCTTC.